Following are 23 T cell receptor beta chains from one sample sequenced in a study of blood T cell repertoires in COVID-19. Using immunoSEQ multiplex PCR, the repertoire was profiled, and TCRdb retains in-frame clones only, with some absent. The table records more than 300,000 clones, more than 70% of them present only once. Sequenced material: PBMCs or T cells enriched from blood (not recorded which). The receptors were sampled from a woman aged 18-29 years who had recovered from COVID-19.

CDR3 loop: CASSQDEFASGGLSTDTQYF. The CDR3 DNA sequence: TGTGCCAGCAGCCAAGATGAATTTGCTAGCGGGGGTCTTAGCACAGATACGCAGTATTTT. This chain joins TRBV3-1 (or the pseudogene TRBV3-2) and TRBJ2-3, with 10 nucleotides matching TRBD2. The CDR3 totals 20 residues. V was clipped by 0 bases and J by 0 bases; unmatched bases: 12. In germline, CDR1 is LGHDT, CDR2 YNNKEL (reference sequence).

This clone was detected only once. This chain links TRBV12-3 or TRBV12-4 with TRBJ2-1; 8 nucleotides match TRBD2. The ends lost 5 bases at V and 7 bases at J; junction bases unmatched: 4. The CDR3 is 13 amino acids. The CDR3 spells CASSRTSMNEQFF. CDR3 coding DNA: TGTGCCAGCAGTCGGACTAGCATGAATGAGCAGTTCTTC.

DNA for the CDR3: TGTGCCAGTGCAGGACAGGGCGGTTACGAGCAGTACTTC. This sequence encodes CASAGQGGYEQYF. This chain connects TRBV2 to TRBJ2-7; 8 positions match TRBD1. The CDR3 has 13 residues. With V trimmed by 9 bases and J by 4 bases, 8 bases remained unmatched. Germline assignment: CDR1 SNHLY and CDR2 FYNNEI.

This chain connects TRBV6-5 to TRBJ2-1; 7 positions match TRBD1. The germline V gene has CDR1 MNHEY and CDR2 SVGAGI. CDR3 length equals 14 residues. The V and J ends lost 7 bases and 3 bases, in that order; junction bases with no gene match: 6. The CDR3 loop reads CASTHGDSYNEQFF. CDR3 coding DNA: TGTGCCAGCACCCACGGGGACAGCTACAATGAGCAGTTCTTC.

The DNA of the CDR3 is TGTGCCAGCAGCCAAGATACAGGGCTCCAAAGCTATGGCTACACCTTC. This codes for CASSQDTGLQSYGYTF. The V and J genes are TRBV4-2 and TRBJ1-2, with D tentatively TRBD1 (6 bases). CDR3 length equals 16 residues. CDR1 is LGHNA and CDR2 is YNFKEQ in the germline V gene. The germline V and J ends were trimmed by 0 bases and 4 bases, with 15 bases remaining between them.

The chain couples TRBV29-1 to TRBJ2-3, with D possibly TRBD2 on 6 matching bases. The CDR3 totals 13 residues. Trimming removed 5 bases from V and 1 base from J, with 10 bases in between. Per germline, CDR1 SQVTM and CDR2 ANQGSEA. The CDR3 here is CSVLGGGTDTQYF. In DNA, the CDR3 is TGCAGCGTTCTTGGCGGGGGCACAGATACGCAGTATTTT.

The V call is TRBV15, the J call TRBJ1-4; 10 bases agree with TRBD1. CDR1 is LNHNV, CDR2 YYDKDF, per germline (reference sequence). The CDR3 length is 16 residues. V dropped 5 bases and J dropped 7; count of bases not matched to a gene: 10. The CDR3 DNA is TGTGCCACCAGCGCGAGGACAGGGGGACATGGTGAAAAACTGTTTTTT. Its protein is CATSARTGGHGEKLFF.

J is TRBJ2-1 and V is TRBV5-4; 8 nucleotides line up with TRBD1. The CDR3 is made up of 13 amino acids. Germline CDR1 is SGHNT and CDR2 is YYREEE (reference sequence). The J segment lost 9 bases and the V segment lost 5 bases, leaving 7 bases of the junction unmatched. The CDR3 region has the DNA TGTGCCAGCAGGAATTTACAGGGGGGTGAGCAGTTCTTC. Its translation: CASRNLQGGEQFF.

The chain couples TRBV7-9 to TRBJ1-1; D is possibly TRBD1 (5 bases). The germline V gene has CDR1 SEHNR and CDR2 FQNEAQ (reference sequence). This CDR3 has 14 amino acids. Trimming took off 5 bases at V and 4 bases at J, with 14 bases between the two ends. The CDR3 region is CASSSNGGGTEAFF. CDR3 coding DNA: TGTGCCAGCAGCAGCAATGGGGGAGGCACTGAAGCTTTCTTT.

The chain combines TRBV21-1 with TRBJ1-5; TRBD1 reflects the table's D call only, with no check against the DNA. TRBV21-1 is designated a pseudogene. This CDR3 region has 16 residues. The CDR3 sequence: CASSKRHYRQNQPQHF. DNA for the CDR3: TGTGCCAGCAGCAAGAGGCATTACAGACAGAATCAGCCCCAGCATTTT.

J is TRBJ1-2 and V is TRBV7-8; D gene unclear. The CDR3 contains 14 residues. Germline-derived CDR1 and CDR2 are SGHVS and FQNEAQ. Trimming cost V 2 bases and J 8 bases, with 15 bases left between them. The CDR3: CASSLLLGSSGYTF. DNA of the CDR3: TGTGCCAGCAGCTTACTATTGGGCAGCTCCGGCTACACCTTC.

The chain joins TRBV7-2 to TRBJ2-7; D is ambiguous. The CDR3 is made up of 12 amino acids. The ends were cut back, 4 bases at V and 5 bases at J, with 9 bases in the middle. Germline values: CDR1 SGHTA, CDR2 FQGNSA. The CDR3 coding sequence is TGTGCCAGCAGCTCCCCGCCAGACGAGCAGTACTTC. It specifies CASSSPPDEQYF.

The chain joins TRBV4-2 to TRBJ1-5; 9 positions agree with TRBD1. This CDR3 comprises 16 residues. V was pared by 5 bases and J by 1 base, with 6 bases of the junction left unmatched. In germline, CDR1 is LGHNA, CDR2 YNFKEQ. The CDR3 loop is CASSERDRVSNQPQHF. DNA of the CDR3: TGTGCCAGCAGCGAACGGGACAGGGTAAGCAATCAGCCCCAGCATTTT.

This sequence joins TRBV5-1 and TRBJ1-5; 7 bases map to TRBD1. V gave up 4 bases and J gave up 0 bases; unmatched junction bases: 10. The CDR3 contains 17 residues. Germline V gives CDR1 SGHRS, CDR2 YFSETQ. CDR3 loop: CASSQQGSVHSNQPQHF. The CDR3 nucleotides read TGCGCCAGCAGCCAACAGGGGAGTGTCCATAGCAATCAGCCCCAGCATTTT.

V usage is TRBV4-1 and J usage is TRBJ2-7, with unresolved D. V lost 0 bases and J 6 bases, leaving 9 bases between the germline ends. Germline V gene lookup returns CDR1 MGHRA and CDR2 YSYEKL. The CDR3 has 13 amino acids. The CDR3, as DNA: TGCGCCAGCAGCCAAGATAGTAGTAGCGAGCAGTACTTC. Translation: CASSQDSSSEQYF.

The V gene is TRBV4-1, the J gene TRBJ2-2; 8 positions match TRBD2. The ends lost 1 base at V and 4 bases at J; junction bases unmatched: 2. The CDR3 loop spans 15 amino acids. CDR1 is MGHRA and CDR2 is YSYEKL in the germline V gene. CDR3 bases: TGCGCCAGCAGCCAAGCGGGGGGGATCACCGGGGAGCTGTTTTTT. It specifies CASSQAGGITGELFF.

This clone was recorded a few times. V usage is TRBV7-9 and J usage is TRBJ1-4; weak D call: TRBD1 (5 bases). This CDR3 has 15 amino acids. V lost 1 base, J lost 6 bases, and 12 bases lay in between. Germline values: CDR1 SEHNR, CDR2 FQNEAQ (reference sequence). In DNA, the CDR3 is TGTGCCAGCAGCTTAGTGGACAATCGGGATGAAAAACTGTTTTTT. Translation gives CASSLVDNRDEKLFF. The whole variable domain, remainder taken from reference TRBV7-9 and TRBJ1-4, is DTGVSQNPRHKITKRGQNVTFRCDPISEHNRLYWYRQTLGQGPEFLTYFQNEAQLEKSRLLSDRFSAERPKGSFSTLEIQRTEQGDSAMYLCASSLVDNRDEKLFFGSGTQLSVL.

The chain employs TRBV29-1 and TRBJ2-7; TRBD1 matches at 9 bases. The length of the CDR3 is 12 residues. Germline V lookup: CDR1 SQVTM, CDR2 ANQGSEA. With 7 bases clipped from V and 5 bases from J, the junction kept 6 bases outside the gene matches. This chain's CDR3 is CSARGTGNEQYF. CDR3 DNA sequence: TGCAGCGCGCGGGGGACAGGGAACGAGCAGTACTTC.

The genes are TRBV11-2 and TRBJ1-3, with D uncertain. The CDR3 totals 16 residues. V was trimmed by 5 bases and J by 0 bases, leaving 14 bases between them. CDR1 and CDR2 from the germline V gene are SGHAT and FQNNGV. The CDR3 region has the DNA TGTGCCAGCAGCCGAGTGGAGACCAGCTCTGGAAACACCATATATTTT. Amino acid sequence: CASSRVETSSGNTIYF.

The V gene is TRBV3-1 (or the pseudogene TRBV3-2), the J gene TRBJ2-3, with TRBD2 matching over 10 bases. In germline, CDR1 is LGHDT, CDR2 YNNKEL (reference sequence). The V segment lost 4 bases and the J segment 5 bases; nucleotides outside the gene matches: 9. This CDR3 has 16 amino acids. Here the CDR3 reads CASSPLPSGGVDTQYF. CDR3 nucleotides: TGTGCCAGCAGCCCTCTACCTAGCGGGGGCGTAGATACGCAGTATTTT.

The genes are TRBV6-5 and TRBJ1-1; 9 nucleotides line up with TRBD1. Per germline, CDR1 MNHEY and CDR2 SVGAGI. The CDR3 loop spans 15 amino acids. Unmatched junction bases numbered 12, after V lost 8 bases and J lost 5 bases. The DNA of the CDR3 is TGTGCCAGCGACCCGGGACAGGGAGTATGGACTGAAGCTTTCTTT. Translation gives CASDPGQGVWTEAFF.

This chain connects TRBV6-2 or TRBV6-3 to TRBJ1-1; no reliable D call. CDR3 length: 14 residues. V was trimmed by 6 bases and J by 5 bases, leaving 16 bases between them. Germline CDR1 and CDR2: MNHEY and SVGEGT. CDR3 sequence reads: CASSPSPSLTEAFF. DNA for the CDR3: TGTGCCAGCAGCCCGTCCCCCTCTCTTACTGAAGCTTTCTTT.

V and J are TRBV19 and TRBJ1-5; no clear D gene. The CDR3 runs to 15 residues. The V end was cut by 5 bases, the J end by 7 bases, with 18 bases between. The germline CDR1 and CDR2 sequences are LNHDA and SQIVND (reference sequence). Here the CDR3 DNA reads TGTGCCAGTAGTGCCCTGTCGACCTCAGGACAGCCCCAGCATTTT. Translating it yields CASSALSTSGQPQHF.